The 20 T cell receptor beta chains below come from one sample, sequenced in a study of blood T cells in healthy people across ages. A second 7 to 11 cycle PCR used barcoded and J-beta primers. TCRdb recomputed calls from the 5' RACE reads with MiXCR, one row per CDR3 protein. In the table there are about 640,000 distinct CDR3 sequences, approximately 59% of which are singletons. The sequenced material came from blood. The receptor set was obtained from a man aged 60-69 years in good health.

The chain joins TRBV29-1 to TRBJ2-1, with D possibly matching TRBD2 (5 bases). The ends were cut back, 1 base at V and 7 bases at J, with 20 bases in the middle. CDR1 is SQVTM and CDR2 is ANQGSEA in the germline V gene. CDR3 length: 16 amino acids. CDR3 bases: TGCAGCGTTGAAGTCCGTGCCGGGGTGGGGTCGAATGAGCAGTTCTTC. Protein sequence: CSVEVRAGVGSNEQFF.

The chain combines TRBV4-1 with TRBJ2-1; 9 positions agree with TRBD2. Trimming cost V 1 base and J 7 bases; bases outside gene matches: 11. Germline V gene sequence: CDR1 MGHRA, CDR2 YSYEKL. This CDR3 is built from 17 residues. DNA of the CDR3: TGCGCCAGCAGCCAAGCCGGCGGGGGGGAACTTTCGAATGAGCAGTTCTTC. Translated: CASSQAGGGELSNEQFF.

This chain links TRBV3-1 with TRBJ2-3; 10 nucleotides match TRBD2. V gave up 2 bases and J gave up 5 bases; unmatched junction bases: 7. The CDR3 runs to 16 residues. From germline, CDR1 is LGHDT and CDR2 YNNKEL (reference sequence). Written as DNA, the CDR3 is TGTGCCAGCAGCCAAAGTACGGCTAGCGGGGGAGATACGCAGTATTTT. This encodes CASSQSTASGGDTQYF.

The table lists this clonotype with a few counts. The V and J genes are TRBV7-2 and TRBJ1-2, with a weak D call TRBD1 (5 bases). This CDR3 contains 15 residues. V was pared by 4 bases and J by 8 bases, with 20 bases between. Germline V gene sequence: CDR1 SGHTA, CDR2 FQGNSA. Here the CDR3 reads CASSSFGGGVVGYTF. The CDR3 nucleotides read TGTGCCAGCAGCTCGTTCGGGGGAGGAGTAGTGGGCTACACCTTC.

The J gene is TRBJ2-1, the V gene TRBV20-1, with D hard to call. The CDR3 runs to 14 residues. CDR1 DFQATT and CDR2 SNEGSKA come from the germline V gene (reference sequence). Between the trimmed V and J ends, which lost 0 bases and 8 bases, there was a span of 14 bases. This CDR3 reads CSARDARNVDEQFF. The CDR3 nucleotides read TGCAGTGCTAGAGATGCCCGAAACGTCGATGAGCAGTTCTTC.

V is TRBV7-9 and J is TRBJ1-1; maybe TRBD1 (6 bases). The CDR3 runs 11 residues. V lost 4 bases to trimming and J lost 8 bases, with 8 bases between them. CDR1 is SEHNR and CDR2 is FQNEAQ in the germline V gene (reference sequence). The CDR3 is CASSYQGEAFF. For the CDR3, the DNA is TGTGCCAGCAGCTACCAGGGGGAAGCTTTCTTT.

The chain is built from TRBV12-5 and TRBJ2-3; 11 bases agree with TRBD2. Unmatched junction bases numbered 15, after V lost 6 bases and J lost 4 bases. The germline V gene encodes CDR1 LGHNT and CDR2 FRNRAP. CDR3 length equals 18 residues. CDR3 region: CASGRGQPTSGGADTQYF. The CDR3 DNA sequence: TGTGCTAGTGGCCGAGGCCAACCCACTAGCGGGGGCGCAGATACGCAGTATTTT.

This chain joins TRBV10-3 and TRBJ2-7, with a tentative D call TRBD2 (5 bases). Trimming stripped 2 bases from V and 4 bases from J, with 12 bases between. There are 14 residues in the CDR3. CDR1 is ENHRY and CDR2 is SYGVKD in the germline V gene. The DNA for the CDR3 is TGTGCCATCAGTGAGCCCCCTCGGGGTTACGAGCAGTACTTC. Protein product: CAISEPPRGYEQYF.

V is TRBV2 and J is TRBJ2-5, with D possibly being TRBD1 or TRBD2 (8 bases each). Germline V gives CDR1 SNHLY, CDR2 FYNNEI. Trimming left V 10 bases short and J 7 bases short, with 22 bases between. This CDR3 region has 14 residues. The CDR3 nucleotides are TGTGCCAACCGGGGGGGTACAGGGGGAGGGACCCAGTACTTC. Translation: CANRGGTGGGTQYF.

The chain's CDR3 is CASSFAGHAGNEQFF. In DNA, the CDR3 is TGTGCCAGCAGCTTCGCCGGACATGCCGGCAATGAGCAGTTCTTC. The gene calls are TRBV5-8 and TRBJ2-1; perhaps TRBD1 as D (5 bases). The CDR3 has 15 amino acids. V lost 2 bases and J lost 6, with 15 bases in between. The germline gives CDR1 SGHTS, CDR2 YDEGEE. The variable domain in full, completed from reference TRBV5-8 and TRBJ2-1, reads EAGVTQSPTHLIKTRGQQATLRCSPISGHTSVYWYQQALGLGLQFLLWYDEGEERNRGNFPPRFSGRQFPNYSSELNVNALELEDSALYLCASSFAGHAGNEQFFGPGTRLTVL.

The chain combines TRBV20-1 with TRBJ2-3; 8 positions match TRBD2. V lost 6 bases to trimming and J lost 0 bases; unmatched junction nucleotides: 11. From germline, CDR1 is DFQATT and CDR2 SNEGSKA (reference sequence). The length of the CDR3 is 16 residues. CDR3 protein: CSANFALAGSTDTQYF. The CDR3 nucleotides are TGCAGTGCCAACTTCGCGTTAGCGGGGAGCACAGATACGCAGTATTTT.

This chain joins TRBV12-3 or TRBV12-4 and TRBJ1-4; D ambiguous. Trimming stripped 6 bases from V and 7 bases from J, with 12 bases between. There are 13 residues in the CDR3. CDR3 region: CASSFGLGEKLFF. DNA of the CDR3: TGTGCCAGCAGCTTCGGTTTGGGTGAAAAACTGTTTTTT.

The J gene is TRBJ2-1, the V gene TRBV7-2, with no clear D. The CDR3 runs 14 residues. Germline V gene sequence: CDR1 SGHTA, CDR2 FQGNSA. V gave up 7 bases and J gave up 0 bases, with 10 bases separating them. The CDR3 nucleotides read TGTGCCAGCAAGCCGAGCAGCTCCTACAATGAGCAGTTCTTC. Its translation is CASKPSSSYNEQFF.

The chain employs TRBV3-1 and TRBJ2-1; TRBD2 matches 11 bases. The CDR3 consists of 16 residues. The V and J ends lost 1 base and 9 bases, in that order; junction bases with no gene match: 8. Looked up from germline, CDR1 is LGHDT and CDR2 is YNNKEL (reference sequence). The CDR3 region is CASSQVLTSGEGEQFF. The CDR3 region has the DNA TGTGCCAGCAGCCAAGTCCTGACTAGCGGGGAGGGTGAGCAGTTCTTC.

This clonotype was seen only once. Here the CDR3 reads CTSSLAGQGNNEQFF. The CDR3 bases are TGTACCAGCAGCTTAGCGGGACAGGGGAACAATGAGCAGTTCTTC. The J gene is TRBJ2-1, the V gene TRBV7-2; 10 bases agree with TRBD1. V lost 0 bases to trimming and J lost 5 bases; unmatched junction nucleotides: 1. Germline CDR1 and CDR2: SGHTA and FQGNSA. The CDR3 length is 15 residues.

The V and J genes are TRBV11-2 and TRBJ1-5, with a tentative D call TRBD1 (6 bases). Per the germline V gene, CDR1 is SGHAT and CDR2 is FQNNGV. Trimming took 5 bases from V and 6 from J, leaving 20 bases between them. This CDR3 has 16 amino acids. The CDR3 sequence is CASSPISDRVGQPQHF. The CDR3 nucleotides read TGTGCCAGCAGCCCAATTTCGGACAGAGTCGGTCAGCCCCAGCATTTT.

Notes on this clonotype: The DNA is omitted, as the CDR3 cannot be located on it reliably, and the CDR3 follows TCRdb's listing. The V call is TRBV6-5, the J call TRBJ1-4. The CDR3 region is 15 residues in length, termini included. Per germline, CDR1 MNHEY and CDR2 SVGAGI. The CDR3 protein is CASSTSGPINEKLFF.

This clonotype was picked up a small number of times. The CDR3 coding sequence is TGTGCCAGCACCGGACAGGGGACCTACGAGCAGTACTTC. Protein sequence: CASTGQGTYEQYF. The rearrangement links TRBV6-2 or TRBV6-3 to TRBJ2-7; 9 nucleotides agree with TRBD1. The CDR3 length is 13 residues. With 7 bases clipped from V and 2 bases from J, the junction kept 3 bases outside the gene matches. In germline, CDR1 is MNHEY, CDR2 SVGEGT.

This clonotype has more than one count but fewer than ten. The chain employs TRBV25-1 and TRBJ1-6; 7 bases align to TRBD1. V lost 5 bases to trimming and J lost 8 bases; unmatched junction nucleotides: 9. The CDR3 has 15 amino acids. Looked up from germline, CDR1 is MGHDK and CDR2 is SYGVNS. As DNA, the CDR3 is TGTGCCAGCAGTCTCAGACAGGGCCCAGATTCACCCCTCCACTTT. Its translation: CASSLRQGPDSPLHF.

CDR3 residues: CASSETIPAFYGYTF. CDR3 sequence (DNA): TGTGCCAGCAGCGAAACCATCCCAGCGTTCTATGGCTACACCTTC. V usage is TRBV6-1 and J usage is TRBJ1-2; D unclear. V was trimmed by 6 bases and J by 4 bases, leaving 18 bases between them. CDR3 length: 15 residues. Per the germline V gene, CDR1 is MNHNS and CDR2 is SASEGT.